Listed here are 24 T cell receptor beta chains from one sample, sequenced in a study of siplizumab effects on memory and regulatory T cells. The data were produced by immunoSEQ multiplex PCR, yet TCRdb's version contains in-frame clones alone and is incomplete. The data show tens of thousands of clones, with roughly 89% seen just once and approximately 30% held by the top ten. The sequenced material came from CD8+ T cells sorted from blood. The source of these receptors is a human donor in good health.

This chain uses TRBV4-1 with TRBJ2-5; D remains ambiguous. V gave up 4 bases and J gave up 5 bases, with 14 bases separating them. This CDR3 is built from 14 residues. CDR1 and CDR2 from the germline V gene are MGHRA and YSYEKL. Here the CDR3 DNA reads TGCGCCAGCAGCCCGCTTGAAAGAAGCGAGACCCAGTACTTC. Residues: CASSPLERSETQYF.

The chain links TRBV14 to TRBJ2-5; D may be TRBD1 (6 bases). V was pared by 0 bases and J by 2 bases, with 19 bases between. CDR1 is SGHDN, CDR2 FVKESK, per germline. The CDR3 is 18 amino acids. As DNA, the CDR3 is TGTGCCAGCAGCCAAGAAAACCCCTGGACAGAGCGACAAGAGACCCAGTACTTC. Amino acids: CASSQENPWTERQETQYF.

The chain couples TRBV5-6 to TRBJ2-1; D possibly corresponds to TRBD2 (5 bases). The CDR3 is made up of 15 amino acids. The V and J ends lost 2 bases and 4 bases respectively, with 13 bases between them. Germline V gene lookup returns CDR1 SGHDT and CDR2 YYEEEE. The CDR3 here is CASSLDSGIYNEQFF. CDR3 in DNA: TGTGCCAGCAGCTTAGATTCCGGGATTTACAATGAGCAGTTCTTC.

The chain couples TRBV2 to TRBJ1-5, with D maybe TRBD1 (5 bases). V was cut by 2 bases and J by 1 base, with 12 bases left in between. Germline V gene data show CDR1 as SNHLY and CDR2 as FYNNEI. This CDR3 contains 16 residues. The CDR3 DNA follows: TGTGCCAGCAGTGAATCCCTGCAGGGAAGCAATCAGCCCCAGCATTTT. It specifies CASSESLQGSNQPQHF.

The chain couples TRBV6-4 to TRBJ2-1; no clear D. Trimming cost V 6 bases and J 8 bases, with 20 bases left between them. This CDR3 is built from 15 residues. Germline assignment: CDR1 MRHNA and CDR2 SNTAGT. CDR3 coding DNA: TGTGCCAGCAGCCTCGAGGCAACGCCGTTCGATGAGCAGTTCTTC. The encoded protein is CASSLEATPFDEQFF.

This clone appeared a single time. The chain joins TRBV19 to TRBJ1-3; D possibly corresponds to TRBD1 (5 bases). Trimming cost V 10 bases and J 0 bases, with 13 bases left between them. Per germline, CDR1 LNHDA and CDR2 SQIVND (reference sequence). The CDR3 has 14 amino acids. The CDR3 reads CATGDLSSGNTIYF. The CDR3 coding sequence is TGTGCCACCGGGGACTTATCCTCTGGAAACACCATATATTTT.

This chain joins TRBV9 and TRBJ2-3; 9 bases line up with TRBD1. V was pared by 3 bases and J by 5 bases, with 4 bases of the junction left unmatched. CDR1 and CDR2 from the germline V gene are SGDLS and YYNGEE. The CDR3 sequence is 14 residues long. CDR3 sequence (DNA): TGTGCCAGCAGCGCGGGACAGGGTTTAGATACGCAGTATTTT. Amino acids: CASSAGQGLDTQYF. Full variable domain (remainder filled in from reference TRBV9 and TRBJ2-3): DSGVTQTPKHLITATGQRVTLRCSPRSGDLSVYWYQQSLDQGLQFLIQYYNGEERAKGNILERFSAQQFPDLHSELNLSSLELGDSALYFCASSAGQGLDTQYFGPGTRLTVL.

The chain joins TRBV19 to TRBJ2-7, with D unresolved. The CDR3 has 13 amino acids. V lost 5 bases, J lost 4 bases, and 12 bases lay in between. Germline V CDR1 and CDR2: LNHDA, SQIVND (reference sequence). CDR3 amino acids: CASSQTQKYEQYF. Here the CDR3 DNA reads TGTGCCAGTAGTCAAACTCAGAAATACGAGCAGTACTTC.

The genes are TRBV7-6 and TRBJ1-1; D possibly corresponds to TRBD1 (6 bases). Trimming stripped 3 bases from V and 5 bases from J, with 19 bases between. In germline, CDR1 is SGHVS, CDR2 FNYEAQ. The CDR3 is made up of 16 amino acids. The CDR3: CASSFEVGGARTEAFF. In DNA, the CDR3 is TGTGCCAGCAGCTTTGAGGTTGGGGGGGCGCGTACTGAAGCTTTCTTT.

DNA for the CDR3: TGTGCCAGCGGATACGGGACGTTCACAGATACGCAGTATTTT. Translated: CASGYGTFTDTQYF. This sequence joins TRBV6-6 and TRBJ2-3, with D possibly called TRBD1 or TRBD2 (5 bases each). Per germline, CDR1 MNHNY and CDR2 SVGAGI (reference sequence). Trimming shortened V by 8 bases and J by 2 bases, and 14 bases separated the two germline ends. The CDR3 covers 14 residues.

The chain couples TRBV9 to TRBJ2-7; no firm D call. Trimming cost V 3 bases and J 5 bases, with 12 bases left between them. CDR3 length: 13 amino acids. Per the germline V gene, CDR1 is SGDLS and CDR2 is YYNGEE. The CDR3 here is CASSEDLGHEQYF. CDR3 sequence (DNA): TGTGCCAGCAGCGAGGACCTAGGACACGAGCAGTACTTC.

The rearrangement links TRBV7-8 to TRBJ1-5, with TRBD1 matching 7 bases. Germline CDR1 reads SGHVS; CDR2 reads FQNEAQ. V lost 4 bases and J lost 4; bases outside the gene matches: 4. This CDR3 spans 14 amino acids. The CDR3 DNA reads TGTGCCAGCAGCTCGGGACAGATAAATCAGCCCCAGCATTTT. Translating it yields CASSSGQINQPQHF.

The V call is TRBV5-6, the J call TRBJ2-1; D may be TRBD1 (6 bases). The V gene's germline CDR1 is SGHDT and CDR2 YYEEEE. The CDR3 runs 13 residues. Between the trimmed V and J ends, which lost 4 bases and 5 bases, there was a span of 10 bases. The CDR3 loop reads CASSRDIHNEQFF. As DNA, the CDR3 is TGTGCCAGCAGCCGGGACATTCACAATGAGCAGTTCTTC.

The gene calls are TRBV7-9 and TRBJ2-7; D gene uncertain. This CDR3 contains 13 residues. Germline CDR1 and CDR2: SEHNR and FQNEAQ (reference sequence). The V and J ends lost 5 bases and 3 bases respectively, with 11 bases between them. This chain's CDR3 is CASSPPGIYEQYF. The CDR3 DNA is TGTGCCAGCAGCCCCCCAGGTATCTACGAGCAGTACTTC. Combining the CDR3 with reference TRBV7-9 and TRBJ2-7 gives the whole variable domain DTGVSQNPRHKITKRGQNVTFRCDPISEHNRLYWYRQTLGQGPEFLTYFQNEAQLEKSRLLSDRFSAERPKGSFSTLEIQRTEQGDSAMYLCASSPPGIYEQYFGPGTRLTVT.

The gene calls are TRBV29-1 and TRBJ1-2, with D hard to call. V lost 3 bases to trimming and J lost 5 bases, with 13 bases between them. The CDR3 extends over 13 amino acids. Germline CDR1 and CDR2: SQVTM and ANQGSEA. The CDR3 region has the DNA TGCAGCGTTGACAAGGCAGAAGGGTATGGCTACACCTTC. This encodes CSVDKAEGYGYTF.

The chain uses TRBV19 and TRBJ2-3; TRBD1 agrees at 10 bases. J was trimmed by 6 bases and V by 3 bases; bases with no gene match: 6. This CDR3 has 15 amino acids. Germline V gene data show CDR1 as LNHDA and CDR2 as SQIVND (reference sequence). The CDR3 reads CASSMWGTGVDTQYF. CDR3 DNA sequence: TGTGCCAGTAGTATGTGGGGGACAGGGGTGGATACGCAGTATTTT.

The gene calls are TRBV4-1 and TRBJ1-1; D unclear. The CDR3 sequence is 14 residues long. The germline V gene has CDR1 MGHRA and CDR2 YSYEKL. The germline V and J ends were trimmed by 0 bases and 2 bases, with 7 bases remaining between them. CDR3 sequence (DNA): TGCGCCAGCAGCCAAGAGGGGTCTAACACTGAAGCTTTCTTT. It specifies CASSQEGSNTEAFF.

This clone was observed a few times. The chain is built from TRBV6-5 and TRBJ1-2; no reliable D call. The CDR3 contains 14 residues. Trimming took 9 bases from V and 0 from J, leaving 14 bases between them. Germline-derived CDR1 and CDR2 are MNHEY and SVGAGI. CDR3 DNA sequence: TGTGCCAGTGCCTCGACCGCTCCTAACTATGGCTACACCTTC. It yields the protein CASASTAPNYGYTF.

Here the CDR3 reads CASSPFGGFNEQFF. CDR3 bases: TGTGCCAGTAGCCCCTTTGGGGGGTTCAATGAGCAGTTCTTC. The chain has TRBV19 and TRBJ2-1, with a possible D match to TRBD2 (6 bases). The CDR3 has 14 amino acids. The germline gives CDR1 LNHDA, CDR2 SQIVND (reference sequence). Trimming took off 6 bases at V and 6 bases at J, with 15 bases between the two ends.

In the case of this clone: Other nucleotide sequences in the sample specify the same CDR3. This chain connects TRBV19 to TRBJ2-1; weak D call: TRBD1 (6 bases). Trimming cost V 1 base and J 2 bases, with 12 bases left between them. CDR1 and CDR2 (germline): LNHDA, SQIVND (reference sequence). The CDR3 length is 16 residues. As DNA, the CDR3 is TGTGCCAGTAGTATAGGAGGCAGGGGTGCCTACAATGAGCAGTTCTTC. It specifies CASSIGGRGAYNEQFF.

The rearrangement uses TRBV9 and TRBJ1-6; weak D call: TRBD1 (5 bases). The germline V gene has CDR1 SGDLS and CDR2 YYNGEE. Trimming removed 1 base at V and 7 bases at J, with 12 bases between. The CDR3 contains 15 residues. CDR3 sequence (DNA): TGTGCCAGCAGCGTACAGCGGGGACCAAATTCACCCCTCCACTTT. As protein: CASSVQRGPNSPLHF.

The chain uses TRBV6-4 and TRBJ1-5; D gene unclear. The V end was cut by 4 bases, the J end by 0 bases, with 7 bases between. The CDR3 is 14 residues long. The germline V gene encodes CDR1 MRHNA and CDR2 SNTAGT. Here the CDR3 DNA reads TGTGCCAGCAGTGCCAGGTATAGCAATCAGCCCCAGCATTTT. Translation: CASSARYSNQPQHF.

The V call is TRBV6-5, the J call TRBJ2-7; D remains unclear. Germline CDR1 and CDR2: MNHEY and SVGAGI. Trimming stripped 5 bases from V and 7 bases from J, with 12 bases between. This CDR3 comprises 12 residues. CDR3 sequence: CASSAVFREQYF. CDR3 sequence (DNA): TGTGCCAGCAGTGCTGTTTTCCGGGAGCAGTACTTC.

The chain combines TRBV30 with TRBJ2-5, with D hard to call. V lost 1 base and J lost 4, with 7 bases in between. In germline, CDR1 is GTSNPN, CDR2 SVGIG (reference sequence). The CDR3 is 12 amino acids. Written as DNA, the CDR3 is TGTGCCTGGAGTGGGCTGCGAGAGACCCAGTACTTC. Amino acid sequence: CAWSGLRETQYF.